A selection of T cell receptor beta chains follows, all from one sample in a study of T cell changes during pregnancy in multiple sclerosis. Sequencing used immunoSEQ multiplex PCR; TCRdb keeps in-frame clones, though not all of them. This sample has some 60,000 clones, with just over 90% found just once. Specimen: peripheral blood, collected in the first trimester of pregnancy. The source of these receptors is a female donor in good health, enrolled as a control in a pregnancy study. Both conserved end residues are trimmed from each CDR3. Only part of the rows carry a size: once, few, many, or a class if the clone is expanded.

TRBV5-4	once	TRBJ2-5	ASSLGGSTSAQY
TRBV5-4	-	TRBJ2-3	ASSSEVATDTQY
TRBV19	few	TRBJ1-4	ASSVRTEPNEKLF
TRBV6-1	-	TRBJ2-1	ASREPLAGGPLNEQF
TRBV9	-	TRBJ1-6	ASSVASGAGGNSPLH
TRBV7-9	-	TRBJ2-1	ASSDAGAPQIGQF
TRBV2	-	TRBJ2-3	ASRSGLRTDTQY
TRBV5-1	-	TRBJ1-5	ASRLTGGESNQPQH
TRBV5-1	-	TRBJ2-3	ASSLQGQGAPDTQY
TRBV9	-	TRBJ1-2	ASSLWGGMGYT
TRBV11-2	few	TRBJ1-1	ASSPDKPQSGAF
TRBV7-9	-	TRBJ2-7	ASSVGQGKSYEQY
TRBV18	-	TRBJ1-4	ASSTGRREANEKLF
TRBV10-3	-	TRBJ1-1	AISDVNTEAF
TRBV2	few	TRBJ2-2	ASSVSRGELF
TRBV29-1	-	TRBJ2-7	SVEKRQGVSYEQY
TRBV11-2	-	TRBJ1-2	ASSLIRGDYGYT
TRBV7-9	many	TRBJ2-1	ASTSTGGRNNEQF
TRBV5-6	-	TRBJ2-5	ASSLKKGQMETQY
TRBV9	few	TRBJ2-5	ASSVGGTQETQY
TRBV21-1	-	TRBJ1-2	ASSLSMGRGFHGYT
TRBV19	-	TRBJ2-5	ASSTRLAGSLETQY
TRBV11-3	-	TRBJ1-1	ASSLSSGLNTEAF
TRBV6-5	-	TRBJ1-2	ASSLTGTANYGYT
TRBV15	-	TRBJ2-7	ATSRELAGAPEQY
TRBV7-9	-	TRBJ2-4	ASSGRQAWGKNIQY
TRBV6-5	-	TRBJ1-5	ASSEGLGDQPQH
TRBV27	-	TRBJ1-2	ASSSRDSSYYGYT
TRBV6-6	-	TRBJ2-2	ASSYSGALNTGELF